Listed below are T cell receptor beta chains from one sample, sequenced in a study of cytomegalovirus exposure and HLA in healthy donors. TCRdb's table, derived via immunoSEQ multiplex PCR, lists solely in-frame clones and lacks some. Of roughly 140,000 clones in the sample, approximately 80% are singletons; the top ten hold around 4.5%. The sample consisted of PBMCs. All receptors derive from a woman in her thirties or forties in good health and CMV-seropositive. Both conserved end residues are part of each CDR3. A D gene is named only where the DNA matches it firmly. Not every row has a clone size; where given, it reads once, few, many or a size class.

size: .
D: .
J: TRBJ1-1
V: TRBV6-4
CDR3: CASSVSGEGTEAFF
DNA: TGTGCCAGCAGTGTCTCAGGGGAAGGCACTGAAGCTTTCTTT

size: .
D: .
J: TRBJ1-2
V: TRBV14
CDR3: CASSQGTGFYGYTF
DNA: TGTGCCAGCAGCCAAGGAACAGGGTTCTATGGCTACACCTTC

size: once
D: TRBD1
J: TRBJ1-5
V: TRBV28
CDR3: CASSGTGKVANQPQHF
DNA: TGTGCCAGCAGTGGGACAGGAAAGGTAGCGAATCAGCCCCAGCATTTT

size: .
D: TRBD1
J: TRBJ2-7
V: TRBV15
CDR3: CATSTPGTGYSYEQYF
DNA: TGTGCCACCAGCACACCCGGGACAGGTTACTCCTACGAGCAGTACTTC

size: few
D: .
J: TRBJ1-1
V: TRBV9
CDR3: CASSSQQGAEAFF
DNA: TGTGCCAGCAGCTCACAACAGGGAGCTGAAGCTTTCTTT

size: .
D: .
J: TRBJ1-1
V: TRBV4-1
CDR3: CASSQGGRVEAFF
DNA: TGCGCCAGCAGCCAAGGGGGGAGGGTTGAAGCTTTCTTT

size: .
D: .
J: TRBJ2-7
V: TRBV6-5
CDR3: CASSYSGLSEQYF
DNA: TGTGCCAGCAGTTACTCCGGTCTTTCCGAGCAGTACTTC

size: few
D: .
J: TRBJ1-2
V: TRBV5-6
CDR3: CASSLATGLNTF
DNA: TGTGCCAGCAGCTTGGCCACGGGACTCAACACCTTC

size: .
D: .
J: TRBJ1-3
V: TRBV9
CDR3: CASSGLAGNTIYF
DNA: TGTGCCAGCAGCGGACTGGCTGGAAACACCATATATTTT

size: .
D: TRBD1
J: TRBJ2-2
V: TRBV5-6
CDR3: CASSPTYRGQNTGELFF
DNA: TGTGCCAGCAGCCCTACGTACAGGGGGCAGAACACCGGGGAGCTGTTTTTT

size: .
D: TRBD2
J: TRBJ2-5
V: TRBV9
CDR3: CASSVGGGSSETQYF
DNA: TGTGCCAGCAGCGTAGGGGGCGGGAGCTCAGAGACCCAGTACTTC

size: .
D: TRBD2
J: TRBJ2-1
V: TRBV9
CDR3: CASGTSGSYNEQFF
DNA: TGTGCCAGCGGGACTAGCGGCTCCTACAATGAGCAGTTCTTC

size: .
D: .
J: TRBJ1-2
V: TRBV11-2
CDR3: CASSTYLAGGYTF
DNA: TGTGCCAGCAGCACCTACCTGGCGGGTGGCTACACCTTC

size: .
D: .
J: TRBJ1-1
V: TRBV5-4
CDR3: CASSLGGRDTEAFF
DNA: TGTGCCAGCAGCTTGGGGGGGCGTGACACTGAAGCTTTCTTT

size: .
D: TRBD1
J: TRBJ1-2
V: TRBV28
CDR3: CASSFLTGKYGYTF
DNA: TGTGCCAGCAGTTTTTTGACAGGGAAATATGGCTACACCTTC

size: .
D: TRBD1
J: TRBJ1-2
V: TRBV7-9
CDR3: CASSPGQEYGYTF
DNA: TGTGCCAGCAGCCCCGGACAGGAGTATGGCTACACCTTC

size: .
D: TRBD2
J: TRBJ2-3
V: TRBV5-1
CDR3: CASTGERGDTQYF
DNA: TGCGCCAGCACCGGGGAGCGGGGAGATACGCAGTATTTT

size: .
D: .
J: TRBJ2-5
V: TRBV18
CDR3: CASSPRRETQYF
DNA: TGTGCCAGCTCACCAAGGAGGGAGACCCAGTACTTC

size: .
D: .
J: TRBJ2-3
V: TRBV27
CDR3: CASSDLVSSTDTQYF
DNA: TGTGCCAGCAGCGATTTAGTTAGTAGCACAGATACGCAGTATTTT

size: .
D: TRBD1
J: TRBJ2-5
V: TRBV18
CDR3: CASSLQGPETQYF
DNA: TGTGCCAGCTCCCTACAGGGGCCAGAGACCCAGTACTTC

size: .
D: .
J: TRBJ2-1
V: TRBV27
CDR3: CASSLSIVPGYEQFF
DNA: TGTGCCAGCAGTTTATCGATTGTCCCAGGGTATGAGCAGTTCTTC

size: .
D: TRBD2
J: TRBJ2-2
V: TRBV4-3
CDR3: CASSQDTSGAANTGELFF
DNA: TGCGCCAGCAGCCAGGACACTAGCGGGGCCGCGAACACCGGGGAGCTGTTTTTT